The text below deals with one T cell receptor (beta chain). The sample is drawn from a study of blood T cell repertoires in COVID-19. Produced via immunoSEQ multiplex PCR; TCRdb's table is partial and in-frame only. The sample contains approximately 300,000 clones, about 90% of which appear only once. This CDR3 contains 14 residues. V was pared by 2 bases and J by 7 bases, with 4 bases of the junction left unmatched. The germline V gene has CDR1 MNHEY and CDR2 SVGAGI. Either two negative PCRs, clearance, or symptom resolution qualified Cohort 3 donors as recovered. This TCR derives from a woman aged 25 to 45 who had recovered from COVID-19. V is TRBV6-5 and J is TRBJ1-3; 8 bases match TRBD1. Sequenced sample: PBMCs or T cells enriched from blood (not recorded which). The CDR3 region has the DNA TGTGCCAGCAGTTACGGACAGGGCTACAACACCATATATTTT. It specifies CASSYGQGYNTIYF.